The T cell receptor beta chain under discussion was sequenced for a study of beta chain features in type 1 diabetes. Trimming cost V 6 bases and J 0 bases, with 7 bases left between them. The CDR3 runs 13 residues. The germline V gene encodes CDR1 MNHEY and CDR2 SVGAGI. Expressed TCRB transcripts were sequenced because the isolated RNA had all been reverse transcribed beforehand. Sequencing used immunoSEQ multiplex PCR; TCRdb keeps in-frame clones, though not all of them. The sample has some 410,000 clones; approximately 14% are singletons. This clonotype originated in a man in his thirties or forties in good health. Sample: naive CD4+ T cells from blood. The chain couples TRBV6-5 to TRBJ2-3; no clear D. In nucleotides, the CDR3 is TGTGCCAGCAGGAGCGCGAGCACAGATACGCAGTATTTT. Residues: CASRSASTDTQYF.